These T cell receptor beta chains were read from a single sample in a study of blood T cell repertoires in COVID-19. Assay: immunoSEQ multiplex PCR; the TCRdb copy retains only in-frame clones and omits some. Here the sample spans 200,000 to 250,000 clones, 70% to 85% being singletons. Sequencing was performed on peripheral blood. The receptors originated from a woman in her 40s who had recovered from COVID-19. Each CDR3 is given with its conserved first and last residue. Each record gives: D gene, V gene, J gene, clone size, CDR3 protein, CDR3 DNA. A D gene is named only where the DNA matches it firmly. Clone size is not always given. Where it is, it says once, few, many or a class for expanded clones.

d_gene: TRBD1; v_gene: TRBV5-4; j_gene: TRBJ2-7; abundance: .; CDR3aa: CASSLATGDKIYEQYF; CDR3nt: TGTGCCAGCAGCTTGGCCACAGGGGACAAAATCTACGAGCAGTACTTC
d_gene: TRBD1; v_gene: TRBV12-5; j_gene: TRBJ1-5; abundance: .; CDR3aa: CASVRGGAGIPQHF; CDR3nt: TGTGCTAGTGTCAGAGGGGGCGCGGGCATACCCCAGCATTTT
d_gene: TRBD2; v_gene: TRBV7-2; j_gene: TRBJ2-7; abundance: .; CDR3aa: CASRLAPNEQYF; CDR3nt: TGTGCCAGCAGACTAGCGCCAAACGAGCAGTACTTC
d_gene: TRBD1; v_gene: TRBV11-3; j_gene: TRBJ2-7; abundance: .; CDR3aa: CASSLTGVSYEQYF; CDR3nt: TGTGCCAGCAGCTTAACAGGGGTTTCGTACGAGCAGTACTTC
d_gene: .; v_gene: TRBV19; j_gene: TRBJ2-7; abundance: few; CDR3aa: CASAHPGAGAGEQYF; CDR3nt: TGTGCCAGCGCTCACCCCGGCGCAGGGGCGGGCGAGCAGTACTTC
d_gene: .; v_gene: TRBV12-3/TRBV12-4; j_gene: TRBJ2-3; abundance: .; CDR3aa: CASSFQVTQYF; CDR3nt: TGTGCCAGCAGTTTTCAGGTTACGCAGTATTTT
d_gene: TRBD1; v_gene: TRBV19; j_gene: TRBJ2-7; abundance: .; CDR3aa: CASGGDREGEQYF; CDR3nt: TGTGCCAGCGGCGGCGACAGGGAAGGGGAGCAGTACTTC
d_gene: TRBD1; v_gene: TRBV12-5; j_gene: TRBJ1-1; abundance: .; CDR3aa: CASGLSDRVWTEAFF; CDR3nt: TGTGCTAGTGGTTTAAGTGACAGGGTGTGGACTGAAGCTTTCTTT
d_gene: .; v_gene: TRBV6-5; j_gene: TRBJ2-2; abundance: few; CDR3aa: CASRYSPGQNTGELFF; CDR3nt: TGTGCCAGCCGGTACTCCCCGGGACAGAACACCGGGGAGCTGTTTTTT
d_gene: .; v_gene: TRBV4-1; j_gene: TRBJ2-2; abundance: .; CDR3aa: CASSQGWTPLNTGELFF; CDR3nt: TGCGCCAGCAGCCAAGGATGGACTCCACTTAACACCGGGGAGCTGTTTTTT
d_gene: .; v_gene: TRBV29-1; j_gene: TRBJ1-2; abundance: few; CDR3aa: CSASDSFYGYTF; CDR3nt: TGCAGCGCATCGGACAGCTTCTATGGCTACACCTTC
d_gene: TRBD2; v_gene: TRBV28; j_gene: TRBJ2-7; abundance: .; CDR3aa: CASRDSGGADHEQYF; CDR3nt: TGTGCCAGCAGGGATAGCGGGGGGGCTGACCACGAGCAGTACTTC
d_gene: TRBD2; v_gene: TRBV7-8; j_gene: TRBJ2-1; abundance: .; CDR3aa: CASSLAGLAGAFLSSYNEQFF; CDR3nt: TGTGCCAGCAGCTTAGCGGGACTAGCGGGGGCCTTCTTGAGCTCCTACAATGAGCAGTTCTTC
d_gene: TRBD1; v_gene: TRBV7-8; j_gene: TRBJ1-3; abundance: few; CDR3aa: CASSFTTGVAGNTIYF; CDR3nt: TGTGCCAGCAGCTTTACGACAGGGGTCGCTGGAAACACCATATATTTT
d_gene: TRBD1; v_gene: TRBV6-5; j_gene: TRBJ2-3; abundance: .; CDR3aa: CASKPTGGRDTQYF; CDR3nt: TGTGCCAGCAAACCGACAGGGGGCAGGGATACGCAGTATTTT
d_gene: TRBD2; v_gene: TRBV4-3; j_gene: TRBJ2-5; abundance: .; CDR3aa: CASSQMTSGGWETQYF; CDR3nt: TGCGCCAGCAGCCAGATGACTAGCGGGGGGTGGGAGACCCAGTACTTC
d_gene: TRBD1; v_gene: TRBV18; j_gene: TRBJ1-2; abundance: .; CDR3aa: CASSPGQEATYGYTF; CDR3nt: TGTGCCAGCTCCCCAGGACAGGAAGCGACCTATGGCTACACCTTC
d_gene: TRBD2; v_gene: TRBV24-1; j_gene: TRBJ2-2; abundance: .; CDR3aa: CATSDISGGDTGELFF; CDR3nt: TGTGCCACCAGTGATATCAGCGGGGGAGACACCGGGGAGCTGTTTTTT
d_gene: .; v_gene: TRBV12-3/TRBV12-4; j_gene: TRBJ1-5; abundance: .; CDR3aa: CASSFPGNQPQHF; CDR3nt: TGTGCCAGCAGTTTTCCGGGGAACCAGCCCCAGCATTTT
d_gene: TRBD1; v_gene: TRBV28; j_gene: TRBJ2-5; abundance: .; CDR3aa: CASSLPQGRQETQYF; CDR3nt: TGTGCCAGCAGTTTACCACAGGGGCGGCAAGAGACCCAGTACTTC
d_gene: TRBD2; v_gene: TRBV9; j_gene: TRBJ2-7; abundance: .; CDR3aa: CASSGGGSSSYEQYF; CDR3nt: TGTGCCAGCAGCGGCGGGGGTTCGAGCTCCTACGAGCAGTACTTC
d_gene: TRBD2; v_gene: TRBV5-1; j_gene: TRBJ2-3; abundance: .; CDR3aa: CASSLKAGVTTDTQYF; CDR3nt: TGCGCCAGCAGCTTGAAGGCGGGAGTTACCACAGATACGCAGTATTTT
d_gene: TRBD2; v_gene: TRBV27; j_gene: TRBJ2-7; abundance: few; CDR3aa: CASAGGTYEQYF; CDR3nt: TGTGCCAGTGCGGGGGGAACCTACGAGCAGTACTTC
d_gene: .; v_gene: TRBV27; j_gene: TRBJ1-2; abundance: .; CDR3aa: CASSFSGGRKSYTF; CDR3nt: TGTGCCAGCAGTTTCTCGGGGGGGCGAAAGAGCTACACCTTC
d_gene: .; v_gene: TRBV7-7; j_gene: TRBJ2-2; abundance: .; CDR3aa: CASSFAFGGGELFF; CDR3nt: TGTGCTAGCAGCTTCGCCTTCGGCGGCGGGGAGCTGTTTTTT
d_gene: .; v_gene: TRBV11-2; j_gene: TRBJ1-3; abundance: .; CDR3aa: CASSPRQVGSTIYF; CDR3nt: TGTGCCAGCAGCCCCAGACAGGTTGGAAGCACCATATATTTT
d_gene: .; v_gene: TRBV7-7; j_gene: TRBJ2-7; abundance: .; CDR3aa: CASSNQGYGEQYF; CDR3nt: TGTGCTAGCAGCAATCAGGGTTACGGCGAGCAGTACTTC
d_gene: .; v_gene: TRBV5-4; j_gene: TRBJ1-1; abundance: .; CDR3aa: CASSLWSGNTEAFF; CDR3nt: TGTGCCAGCAGCTTGTGGTCGGGAAACACTGAAGCTTTCTTT
d_gene: TRBD2; v_gene: TRBV11-2; j_gene: TRBJ2-2; abundance: .; CDR3aa: CASSLNGGANTGELFF; CDR3nt: TGTGCCAGCAGCTTAAACGGGGGGGCGAACACCGGGGAGCTGTTTTTT
d_gene: .; v_gene: TRBV12-3/TRBV12-4; j_gene: TRBJ1-6; abundance: .; CDR3aa: CASSFGGPDPLHF; CDR3nt: TGTGCCAGCAGTTTTGGGGGCCCCGATCCCCTCCACTTT
d_gene: TRBD1; v_gene: TRBV19; j_gene: TRBJ1-6; abundance: once; CDR3aa: CASTPGTARSLHF; CDR3nt: TGTGCCAGTACCCCCGGGACAGCGCGATCCCTCCACTTT
d_gene: .; v_gene: TRBV2; j_gene: TRBJ2-7; abundance: once; CDR3aa: CASTGSSYEQYF; CDR3nt: TGTGCCAGCACTGGGAGTTCCTACGAGCAGTACTTC
d_gene: TRBD1; v_gene: TRBV20-1; j_gene: TRBJ1-2; abundance: once; CDR3aa: CSASEAGTGGNYGYTF; CDR3nt: TGCAGTGCTAGTGAAGCCGGGACAGGGGGCAACTATGGCTACACCTTC
d_gene: TRBD1; v_gene: TRBV7-2; j_gene: TRBJ1-2; abundance: once; CDR3aa: CASTQGSNYGYTF; CDR3nt: TGTGCCTCCACACAGGGGAGTAACTATGGCTACACCTTC